This T cell receptor (beta chain) emerged from a study of blood T cell repertoires in COVID-19. Turning to the study itself: There were acute and convalescent COVID-19 samples, and they came from the United States, Italy and Spain. The analysed material was cDNA or gDNA that came from T cells, B-cell-depleted T cells, or PBMCs.

The CDR3 covers 12 residues. With 5 bases removed from V and 5 bases from J, the gap between germline ends came to 7 bases. Germline V lookup: CDR1 MNHEY, CDR2 SVGEGT. Generated by immunoSEQ multiplex PCR, the TCRdb table keeps only in-frame clones and is missing some. The repertoire holds roughly 300,000 clones, with around 88% as singletons. The receptor was isolated from a woman aged 45-60 years with acute or convalescent COVID-19. The specimen sequenced was peripheral blood. The gene calls are TRBV6-2 or TRBV6-3 and TRBJ1-5; D is ambiguous. In nucleotides, the CDR3 is TGTGCCAGCAGTGATGGAGATCAGCCCCAGCATTTT. It is translated as CASSDGDQPQHF.